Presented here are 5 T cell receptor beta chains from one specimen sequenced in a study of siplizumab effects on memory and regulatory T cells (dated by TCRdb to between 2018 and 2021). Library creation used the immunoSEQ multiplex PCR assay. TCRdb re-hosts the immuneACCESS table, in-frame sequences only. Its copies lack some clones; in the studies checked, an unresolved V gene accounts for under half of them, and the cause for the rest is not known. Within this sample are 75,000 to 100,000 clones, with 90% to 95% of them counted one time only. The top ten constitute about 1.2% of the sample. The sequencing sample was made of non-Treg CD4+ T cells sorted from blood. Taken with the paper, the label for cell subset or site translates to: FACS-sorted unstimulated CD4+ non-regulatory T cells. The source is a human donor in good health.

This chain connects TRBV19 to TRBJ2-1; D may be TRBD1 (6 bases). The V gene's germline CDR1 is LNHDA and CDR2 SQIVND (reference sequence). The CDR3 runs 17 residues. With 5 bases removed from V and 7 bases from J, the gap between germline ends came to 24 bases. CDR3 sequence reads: CASSGTYYTGTTNEQFF. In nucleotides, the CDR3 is TGTGCCAGTAGTGGGACCTACTACACCGGGACAACGAATGAGCAGTTCTTC.

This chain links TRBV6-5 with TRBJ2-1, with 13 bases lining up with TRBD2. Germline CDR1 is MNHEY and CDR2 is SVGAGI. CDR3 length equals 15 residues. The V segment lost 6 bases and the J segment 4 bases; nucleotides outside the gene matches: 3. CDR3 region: CASRRTSGGYNEQFF. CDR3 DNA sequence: TGTGCCAGCAGACGGACTAGCGGGGGTTACAATGAGCAGTTCTTC.

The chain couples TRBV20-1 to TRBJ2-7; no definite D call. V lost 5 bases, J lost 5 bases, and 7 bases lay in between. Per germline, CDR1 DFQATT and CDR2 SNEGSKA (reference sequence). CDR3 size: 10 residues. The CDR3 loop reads CSAQMHEQYF. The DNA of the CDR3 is TGCAGTGCTCAGATGCACGAGCAGTACTTC.

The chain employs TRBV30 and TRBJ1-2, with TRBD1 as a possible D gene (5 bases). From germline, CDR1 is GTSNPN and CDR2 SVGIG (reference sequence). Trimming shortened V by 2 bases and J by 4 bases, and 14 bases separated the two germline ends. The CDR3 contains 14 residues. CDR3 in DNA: TGTGCCTGGAGTAGGGACTCCCGGCTCTATGGCTACACCTTC. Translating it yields CAWSRDSRLYGYTF.

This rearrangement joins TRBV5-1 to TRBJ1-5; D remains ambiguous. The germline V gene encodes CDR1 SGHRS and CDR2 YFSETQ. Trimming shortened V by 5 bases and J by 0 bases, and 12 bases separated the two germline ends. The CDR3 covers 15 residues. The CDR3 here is CASSPDGDSNQPQHF. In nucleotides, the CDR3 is TGCGCCAGCAGTCCCGACGGAGATAGCAATCAGCCCCAGCATTTT. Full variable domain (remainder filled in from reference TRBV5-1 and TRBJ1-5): KAGVTQTPRYLIKTRGQQVTLSCSPISGHRSVSWYQQTPGQGLQFLFEYFSETQRNKGNFPGRFSGRQFSNSRSEMNVSTLELGDSALYLCASSPDGDSNQPQHFGDGTRLSIL.